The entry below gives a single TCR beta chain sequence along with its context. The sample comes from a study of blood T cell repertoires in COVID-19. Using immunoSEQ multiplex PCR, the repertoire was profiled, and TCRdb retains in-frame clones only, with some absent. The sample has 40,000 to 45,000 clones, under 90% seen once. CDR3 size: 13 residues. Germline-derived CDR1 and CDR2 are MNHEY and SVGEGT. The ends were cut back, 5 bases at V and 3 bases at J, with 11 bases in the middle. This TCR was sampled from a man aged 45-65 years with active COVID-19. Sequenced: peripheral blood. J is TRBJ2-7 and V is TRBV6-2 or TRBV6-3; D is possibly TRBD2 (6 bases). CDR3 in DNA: TGTGCCAGCAGTCCGGGGGATAACTACGAGCAGTACTTC. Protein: CASSPGDNYEQYF.